The clone carrying this TCR beta chain was counted only a few times. Its antigen is not identified. The sample comes from a study of cytomegalovirus exposure and HLA in healthy donors. Notes on the study in general: The authors excluded some V segments, including TRBV6-2 and TRBV6-3, as indistinguishable. DRB1 showed the most TCR associations and HLA-C the fewest in a later analysis, as rates varied by HLA locus.

PCR amplification relied on 60 Vbeta primers (plus 13 Jbeta primers). Original handling: In a later analysis, some 11 million of 83 million or so unique beta chains occurred in at least two donors. Sequenced by immunoSEQ multiplex PCR; TCRdb stores in-frame clones only, minus some. Clone size and V and J calls were adopted from that table, with D and trimming inferred from the DNA. Of tens of thousands of clones in the sample, about 72% were seen once. The CDR3 is made up of 13 amino acids. The V gene's germline CDR1 is SGHNT and CDR2 YENEEA. Trimming removed 6 bases at V and 3 bases at J, with 12 bases between.

The sequencing sample was made of PBMCs. This receptor was obtained from a man in his forties or fifties in good health and CMV-seropositive. The chain is built from TRBV11-3 and TRBJ2-7, with D possibly TRBD2 on 5 matching bases. Here the CDR3 reads CASSEGSYYEQYF. CDR3 DNA sequence: TGTGCCAGCAGTGAGGGCAGCTACTACGAGCAGTACTTC.